This T cell receptor (beta chain) was found in a study of post-analysis software for immune sequencing data. General study points: In patients, TRBV5-6, TRBV5-1 and TRBV20-1 belonged to roughly 5 TRBV segments found more frequently than in controls.

Comment on this clonotype: What it recognizes is unknown.

Germline CDR1 reads MNHEY; CDR2 reads SVGAGI. The CDR3 has 15 residues. J was trimmed by 2 bases and V by 2 bases; bases with no gene match: 0. Prepared TCR beta cDNA libraries contained unique molecular identifiers. TCRdb recomputed calls from the PCR reads with MiXCR, one row per CDR3 protein. The sample contains around 500,000 distinct CDR3 sequences, around a third of which appear only once. Sequences were obtained from blood. The chain is built from TRBV6-5 and TRBJ2-1; 10 bases fit TRBD2. This clonotype originated in a girl aged 2-17 years with multiple sclerosis. CDR3 coding DNA: TGTGCCAGCAGTTACCTAGCGGGGGCCTACAATGAGCAGTTCTTC. This sequence encodes CASSYLAGAYNEQFF.